The following is a T cell receptor beta chain sequence with its context. Its antigen is still unknown. The record has no base qualities; no much larger clone is one base away. TCRbeta CDR3 regions were amplified from genomic DNA by means of the immunoSEQ Assay, a bias-controlled multiplex PCR. As for the authors' bioinformatics: Nucleated cell counts per sample were estimated from amplification of reference gene primers within the assay. Sequence reads were collapsed and filtered to measure the absolute abundance of every unique TCRbeta CDR3 rearrangement. For each sample, productive Simpson clonality was calculated by taking the square root of Simpson's diversity index across productive rearrangements. Drawn from immuneACCESS, this table holds only the in-frame rearrangements with V and J called that TCRdb kept. Clones are partly lost; checked studies trace under half to an unresolved V gene and leave the rest unexplained. That table supplies the V and J calls and clone size; D and trimming were determined from the DNA. This sample is represented by about 210,000 clones; around nine tenths of them were singletons. The ten largest account for 1.5% of the sample.

The data were obtained in a study of blood T cell repertoires in COVID-19 (dated by TCRdb to 2018 to 2020). Describing the broader study: Samples covering the acute and convalescent phases of COVID-19 were provided by collaborators in the United States, Italy and Spain. The material from the prospective study consisted of cDNA or gDNA derived from T cells, B-cell-depleted T cells, or PBMCs. Deeply sampled blood TCRbeta repertoires from subjects exposed to, actively infected with, or recovered from COVID-19 were included in the dataset. The repertoires were released in a freely available public database meant as a resource for research on the immune response to SARS-CoV-2. Samples came from the ongoing ImmuneRACE study (first 160 participants) plus 1,254 subjects from 6 global collaborators. Sample metadata almost always included a de-identified subject ID, COVID-19 status, age in years and sex. Where HLA class I and class II types were available, the types were taken from metadata supplied by the sample provider, not from assay-based typing. What the authors observed across the whole study: The quantity of clinical and demographic metadata differed by source and by participant and was supplied without curation.

Trimming removed 4 bases from V and 8 bases from J; the gene matches leave 13 bases unexplained. Via the germline V gene, CDR1 is SNHLY and CDR2 FYNNEI. The CDR3 spans 18 residues, from the cysteine through the phenylalanine. Left in the record is the CDR3 DNA by itself, 54 bases read in frame from the first base. Each collaborating institution followed its own protocols to collect whole blood in K2EDTA tubes. Collaborator samples were shipped for TCRbeta analysis as frozen whole blood, isolated PBMCs, or DNA extracted from either sample type. Sequencing used peripheral blood. This receptor chain uses TRBV2 and TRBJ2-1, with 14 bases matching TRBD2. The sequence derives from a man aged 18-30 years with active or convalescent COVID-19. The nucleotide sequence is given as TGTGCCAGCAGTGGCGGAAGAAGCGGGACTAGCGGGAGCGATGAGCAGTTCTTC. Its protein reads: CASSGGRSGTSGSDEQFF.